The text below deals with one T cell receptor (beta chain). The data originate from a study of shared clonotypes between healthy human individuals. Across the whole study: Serving as donors were two women and a few men, whose ages spanned 18 to 49.

Negatively enriched CD4+ T cells were divided by CD45RA into naive and memory. Under the authors' procedure: Quality scores were absent from the junction-only immunoSEQ sequences, so filtering differed. Only in-frame clones appear in the TCRdb table, and some are missing; sequencing was by immunoSEQ multiplex PCR. V, J and clone size are those of that table, while D and trimming were read from the DNA. The sample includes over a million clones, under 80% of them seen just once. The sequence derives from a young man in good health. The sample consisted of memory CD4+ T cells sorted from blood. The subset was: CD45RA-negative fraction.

CDR3 sequence (DNA): TGTGCCAGCAGCCCCGCGGGGGGCAGGAATGAGCAGTTCTTC. As protein: CASSPAGGRNEQFF. This rearrangement joins TRBV7-3 to TRBJ2-1, with 8 bases lining up with TRBD2. There are 14 residues in the CDR3. V shed 5 bases and J 7 bases; nucleotides not matched to a gene: 7. The germline V gene has CDR1 SGHTA and CDR2 FQGTGA.